The rows below give T cell receptor beta chains drawn from one sample of a study of PD-L1 blockade in urothelial cancer. Produced via immunoSEQ multiplex PCR; TCRdb's table is partial and in-frame only. The sample gives 70,000 or so clones, less than 90% of which show up once; approximately 3.2% is in the top ten. The source material was PBMCs, sampled around atezolizumab (anti-PD-L1) treatment. Receptors were obtained from a man in his 60s with urothelial cancer. CDR3s include the opening cysteine and the closing phenylalanine or tryptophan. The order of the fields is J gene, D gene, V gene, CDR3 DNA, CDR3 protein. D genes are given only for firm matches.

>TRBJ2-7|TRBD1|TRBV4-3
TGCGCCAGCAGCCTCAGGGGGCTGAGGGAGCAGTACTTC
CASSLRGLREQYF
>TRBJ2-1|NA|TRBV5-1
TGCGCCAGCAGCTTAGGGGGACCATCAGGTGGTGAGCAGTTCTTC
CASSLGGPSGGEQFF
>TRBJ2-3|TRBD2|TRBV7-2
TGTGCCAGCAGCTTCGTGCTAGCGGGAGGCACAGATACGCAGTATTTT
CASSFVLAGGTDTQYF
>TRBJ2-3|TRBD2|TRBV7-9
TGTGCCAGCAGCTTAGCTCTAGCGGGGCATACGCAGTATTTT
CASSLALAGHTQYF
>TRBJ2-5|NA|TRBV28
TGTGCCAGCAGTTCCCGTCTGGAGACCCAGTACTTC
CASSSRLETQYF
>TRBJ2-5|TRBD1|TRBV25-1
TGTGCCAGCAGTGAATATGGGAGGGGACAGGGGGTAAAGACCCAGTACTTC
CASSEYGRGQGVKTQYF
>TRBJ1-2|TRBD1|TRBV19
TGTGCCAGTAGTAAGGACAGGGGGGCTAACTATGGCTACACCTTC
CASSKDRGANYGYTF
>TRBJ1-2|TRBD1|TRBV6-5
TGTGCCAGCAGACGGACAGGGGGTGGCTACACCTTC
CASRRTGGGYTF
>TRBJ2-7|NA|TRBV21-1
TGTGCCAGCAGCAAAGCGACGGGGTCCCACGAGCAGTACTTC
CASSKATGSHEQYF
>TRBJ1-1|NA|TRBV11-1
TGTGCCAGCAGCTTAGTAACGGGGATGTTGAACACTGAAGCTTTCTTT
CASSLVTGMLNTEAFF
>TRBJ1-2|NA|TRBV28
TGTGCCAGCAGGGTACCAGAAAATTATGGCTACACCTTC
CASRVPENYGYTF
>TRBJ2-7|TRBD2|TRBV27
TGTGCCAGCAGTTTATCCCAAGGACTAGCGGGGACCTACGAGCAGTACTTC
CASSLSQGLAGTYEQYF
>TRBJ2-7|NA|TRBV9
TGTGCCAGCAGCCCGGACGGGGCCTACGAGCAGTACTTC
CASSPDGAYEQYF
>TRBJ2-5|NA|TRBV19
TGTGCCAGTAGTATAACTGGCAGGGGAGAGGAGACCCAGTACTTC
CASSITGRGEETQYF
>TRBJ1-5|NA|TRBV6-5
TGTGCCAGCAGATTAAACCAGGGACTAGGTCAGCCCCAGCATTTT
CASRLNQGLGQPQHF
>TRBJ2-7|TRBD1|TRBV30
TGTGCCACAGGACAGGGGGCCTACGAGCAGTACTTC
CATGQGAYEQYF
>TRBJ2-2|NA|TRBV29-1
TGCAGCGTTGCCGGGGCCGGGGAGCTGTTTTTT
CSVAGAGELFF
>TRBJ2-7|TRBD1|TRBV28
TGTGCCAGCAGTTTATTAGGCAGGGGGCTCTACGAGCAGTACTTC
CASSLLGRGLYEQYF
>TRBJ2-1|TRBD2|TRBV7-2
TGTGCCAGCAGCTCTAGCGGCGCAAACAATGAGCAGTTCTTC
CASSSSGANNEQFF
>TRBJ2-5|TRBD2|TRBV7-6
TGTGCCAGCAGCTTAGGATCCAGCGGGGGTAGTAAAGAGACCCAGTACTTC
CASSLGSSGGSKETQYF
>TRBJ2-1|TRBD2|TRBV5-1
TGCGCCAGCAAACGGGAGGGCCTGTCGAATGAGCAGTTCTTC
CASKREGLSNEQFF
>TRBJ1-5|NA|TRBV28
TGTGCCAGCAGTTTAACTTTTTTAGGGCGACAGGATAGCAATCAGCCCCAGCATTTT
CASSLTFLGRQDSNQPQHF
>TRBJ2-3|NA|TRBV13
TGTGCCAGTCCGTCCGGCACAGATACGCAGTATTTT
CASPSGTDTQYF
>TRBJ1-2|TRBD1|TRBV2
TGTGCCAGCAGTGTGGGACAGGGGGCAAATGGCTACACCTTC
CASSVGQGANGYTF
>TRBJ2-3|NA|TRBV4-3
TGCGCCAGCAGCCAAGAATTTAGCAGAAACACAGATACGCAGTATTTT
CASSQEFSRNTDTQYF
>TRBJ2-1|NA|TRBV19
TGTGCCACCCCCCGAAGCCGCTCTGGGCAGTTCTTC
CATPRSRSGQFF
>TRBJ2-7|NA|TRBV6-6
TGTGCCTGCGGGACCAGTTCCTACGAGCAGTACTTC
CACGTSSYEQYF